Here is one T cell receptor (beta chain) with its context. This clonotype was detected only a few times. The antigen it binds to is not known. No per-base quality is available; no much larger clone lies one base away. Unfractionated whole blood was collected in Tempus Blood RNA tubes, and total RNA was extracted from that blood. Five or six healthy volunteers were used as TCR sequencing controls and were bled at day 0, 2 weeks and 6 weeks. These data come from a study of human T cells and chemical hapten exposure (dated by TCRdb to 2020 to 2022). Context from the whole study: Libraries were combined into a pool for sequencing, and differences in TCR yield between samples came mainly from small differences in library volumes within the pool. The study tracked peripheral blood TCR repertoire changes in vivo during primary and secondary sensitization to the hapten diphenylcyclopropenone (DPC) in alopecia patients. For every blood RNA sample, sequencing covered both the TCR alpha and TCR beta chains. What the work shows at the level of the full study, not this receptor alone: No change with DPC sensitization was found in the number of TCRs above 1 in 1000 frequency, and no evidence of global repertoire structure alterations was found. After repeated subsampling, changes were observed in the strength of the expansion versus patch-test correlation and in the threshold at which the correlation became significant.

The receptor library was made with 5' RACE. TCRdb records Illumina MiSeq as the sequencer. During library preparation, unique molecular identifiers were attached to individual cDNA molecules so that TCRs could be counted in a quantitative, reproducible way. The study's processing was this. A median of about 89,000 TCRs per sample was observed, with a range of roughly 20,000 to 750,000. The Decombinator software suite was used to annotate the V, J and CDR3 of the TCR reads. Every sample was subsampled to the same number of TCRs (28,000) for the PS versus PT1 abundance plots. TCRs were defined as expanded if absent before sensitization and observed at least eight times at the 2-week time point. TCRdb itself trimmed the public reads at Q25 with fastp, ran MiXCR and retained productive beta chains. Under each unique CDR3 protein, matching rows form one entry showing the most common genes and DNA. TCRdb's processing, not the authors' own work, is the source of the V and J calls. Counted in this sample were approximately 110,000 distinct CDR3 sequences; 15% to 20% of them appeared once. Of the sample, 2.5% to 3.5% is held by the ten largest clones.

The germline V gene supplies CDR1 SGHTA and CDR2 FQGNSA. The CDR3 spans 14 residues, from the cysteine through the phenylalanine. The retained sequence is limited to the CDR3, 42 bases, with the frame set at the first base. Trimming leaves V shorter by 0 bases and J shorter by 7 bases, with the junction holding 2 bases beyond the gene matches. The TCR originated in a human donor in good health. This receptor chain uses TRBV7-2 and TRBJ1-5, with 8 bases in between that match TRBD1. The nucleotide sequence is given as TGTGCCAGCAGCTTAGCGGCAGGGGGCCAGCCCCAGCATTTT. Its translation reads: CASSLAAGGQPQHF.